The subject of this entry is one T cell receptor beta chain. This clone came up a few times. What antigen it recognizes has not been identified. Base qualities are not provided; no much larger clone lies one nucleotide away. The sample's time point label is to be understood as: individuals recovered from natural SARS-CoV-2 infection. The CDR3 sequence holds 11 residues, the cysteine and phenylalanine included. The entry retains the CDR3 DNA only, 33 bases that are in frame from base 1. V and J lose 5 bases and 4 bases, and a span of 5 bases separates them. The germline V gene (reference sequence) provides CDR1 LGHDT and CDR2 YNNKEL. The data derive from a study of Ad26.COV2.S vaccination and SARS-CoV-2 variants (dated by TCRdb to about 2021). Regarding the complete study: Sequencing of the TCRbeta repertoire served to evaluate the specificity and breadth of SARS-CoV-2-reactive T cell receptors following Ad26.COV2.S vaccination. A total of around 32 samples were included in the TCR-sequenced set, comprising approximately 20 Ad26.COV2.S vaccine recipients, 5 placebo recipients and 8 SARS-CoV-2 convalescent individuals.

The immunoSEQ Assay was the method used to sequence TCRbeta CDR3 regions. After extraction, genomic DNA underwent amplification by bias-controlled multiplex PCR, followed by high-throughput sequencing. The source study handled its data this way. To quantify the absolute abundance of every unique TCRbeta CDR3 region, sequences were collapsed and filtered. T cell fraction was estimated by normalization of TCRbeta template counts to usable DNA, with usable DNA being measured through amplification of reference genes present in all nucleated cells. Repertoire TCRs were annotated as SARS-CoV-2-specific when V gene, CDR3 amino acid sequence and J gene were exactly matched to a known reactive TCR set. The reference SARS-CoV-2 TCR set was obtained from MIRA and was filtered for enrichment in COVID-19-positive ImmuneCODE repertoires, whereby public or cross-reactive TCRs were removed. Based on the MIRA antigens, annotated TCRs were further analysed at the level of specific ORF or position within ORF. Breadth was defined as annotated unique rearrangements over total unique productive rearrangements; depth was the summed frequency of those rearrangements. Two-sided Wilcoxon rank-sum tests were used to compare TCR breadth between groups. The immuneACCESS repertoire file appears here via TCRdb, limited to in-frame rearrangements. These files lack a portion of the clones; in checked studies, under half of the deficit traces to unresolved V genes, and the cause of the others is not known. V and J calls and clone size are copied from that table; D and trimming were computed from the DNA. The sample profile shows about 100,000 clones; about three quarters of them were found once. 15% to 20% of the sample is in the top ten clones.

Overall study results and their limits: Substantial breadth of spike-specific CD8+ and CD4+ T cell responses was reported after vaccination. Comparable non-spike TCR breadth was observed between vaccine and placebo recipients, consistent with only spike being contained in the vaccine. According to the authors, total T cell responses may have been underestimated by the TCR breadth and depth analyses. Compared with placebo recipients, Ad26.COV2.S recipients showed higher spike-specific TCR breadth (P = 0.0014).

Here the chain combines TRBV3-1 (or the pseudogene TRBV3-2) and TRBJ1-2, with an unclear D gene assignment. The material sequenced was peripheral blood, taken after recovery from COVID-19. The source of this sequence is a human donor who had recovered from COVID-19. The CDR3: CASSYGYGYTF. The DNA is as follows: TGTGCCAGCAGCTACGGCTATGGCTACACCTTC.